This TCR beta chain was identified in a study of technical replicates of blood from a few donors. Data came from immunoSEQ multiplex PCR; TCRdb stores just in-frame clones and leaves some out. The sample contains roughly 50,000 clones, around 96% of which appear only once. Germline CDR1 MGHDK, CDR2 SYGVNS. The CDR3 consists of 16 residues. The junction had 18 bases not matched to a gene; V was cut back by 6 bases and J by 10 bases. This chain connects TRBV25-1 to TRBJ1-1, with 9 bases identical to TRBD1. This sequence was found in a human donor in good health. Some clones in this sample may be carry-over from other donors' samples. Sequenced material: PBMCs. The CDR3 reads CASSPLGTGSSVGAFF. The CDR3 nucleotides read TGTGCCAGCAGCCCGTTAGGGACAGGGTCTTCGGTAGGAGCTTTCTTT.